This T cell receptor beta chain is from a study of shared clonotypes between healthy human individuals. This table comes from immunoSEQ multiplex PCR, and its TCRdb copy is limited to in-frame clones, with some not included. Of over a million clones in the sample, less than 99% were seen once. The V gene's germline CDR1 is MDHEN and CDR2 SYDVKM. V lost 1 base and J lost 0; bases outside the gene matches: 2. The CDR3 loop spans 15 amino acids. This clonotype was sampled from a man under 40 in good health. The specimen sequenced was naive CD4+ T cells sorted from blood. Described subset: CD45RA+ positively selected. This chain joins TRBV28 and TRBJ2-7; TRBD1 agrees at 8 bases. The CDR3 spells CASSLSGTGSYEQYF. DNA of the CDR3: TGTGCCAGCAGTTTATCTGGGACAGGCTCCTACGAGCAGTACTTC.